The 27 T cell receptor beta chains presented below share a single source sample, sequenced in a study of metastatic and nonmetastatic thyroid tumors. None of the patients had undergone any treatment ahead of thyroid surgery. TCRdb re-processed the PCR reads through MiXCR. The data contain tens of thousands of clones, about 30% of them seen just once; the ten biggest clones take up 16%. Sequenced: tumor tissue. The receptors shown here come from a female donor with papillary thyroid cancer or a benign thyroid nodule (not recorded which). Some clones in this sample may be carry-over from other donors' samples.

This clone was picked up many times. This sequence joins TRBV28 and TRBJ1-2, with 7 bases identical to TRBD1. The CDR3 spans 18 residues. V lost 6 bases, J lost 3 bases, and 19 bases stayed unmatched. The germline gives CDR1 MDHEN, CDR2 SYDVKM. The DNA for the CDR3 is TGTGCCAGCAGACCCGACAGGGTTCTCTCCCCCTTTGACTATGGCTACACCTTC. Its protein product is CASRPDRVLSPFDYGYTF.

This clone has a handful of counts. The V and J genes are TRBV11-3 and TRBJ2-2, with D perhaps being TRBD1 or TRBD2 (5 bases each). CDR1 is SGHNT and CDR2 is YENEEA in the germline V gene. The V and J ends lost 5 bases and 2 bases respectively, with 12 bases between them. The CDR3 has 15 amino acids. Written as DNA, the CDR3 is TGTGCCAGCAGCATGGGGACGGTTAACACCGGGGAGCTGTTTTTT. Translation: CASSMGTVNTGELFF.

V and J are TRBV5-6 and TRBJ1-1; D uncertain. Germline CDR1 SGHDT, CDR2 YYEEEE. The length of the CDR3 is 13 residues. Deletions cut 4 bases from V and 0 bases from J, with 7 bases between. CDR3 amino acids: CASSGVLNTEAFF. The CDR3 coding sequence is TGTGCCAGCAGCGGAGTACTGAACACTGAAGCTTTCTTT.

The genes are TRBV9 and TRBJ2-3; no clear D gene. Germline V gene sequence: CDR1 SGDLS, CDR2 YYNGEE. V was shortened by 4 bases and J by 4 bases, with 19 bases between the two germline ends. There are 16 residues in the CDR3. The CDR3 sequence is CASSPSARFGADTQYF. The CDR3, as DNA: TGTGCCAGCAGCCCATCCGCCCGGTTTGGCGCAGATACGCAGTATTTT. The full variable domain, rest sourced from reference TRBV9 and TRBJ2-3, is DSGVTQTPKHLITATGQRVTLRCSPRSGDLSVYWYQQSLDQGLQFLIQYYNGEERAKGNILERFSAQQFPDLHSELNLSSLELGDSALYFCASSPSARFGADTQYFGPGTRLTVL.

The V call is TRBV7-8, the J call TRBJ2-3; TRBD1 matches at 8 bases. Germline lookup yields CDR1 SGHVS and CDR2 FQNEAQ. There are 15 residues in the CDR3. With 5 bases clipped from V and 4 bases from J, the junction kept 8 bases outside the gene matches. CDR3 amino acids: CASSRQGIKADTQYF. CDR3 in DNA: TGTGCCAGCAGCCGACAGGGGATAAAAGCAGATACGCAGTATTTT.

The chain carries TRBV27 and TRBJ2-3; unclear D gene. Germline CDR1 is MNHEY and CDR2 is SMNVEV (reference sequence). This CDR3 has 14 residues. Trimming took off 0 bases at V and 6 bases at J, with 10 bases between the two ends. CDR3 nucleotide sequence: TGTGCCAGCAGTTTATCGCAACCCCCCGATACGCAGTATTTT. It specifies CASSLSQPPDTQYF.

The V gene is TRBV10-3, the J gene TRBJ2-3, with 9 bases that match TRBD1. There are 15 residues in the CDR3. The V segment lost 5 bases and the J segment 4 bases; nucleotides outside the gene matches: 7. Germline assignment: CDR1 ENHRY and CDR2 SYGVKD. In DNA form, the CDR3 reads TGTGCCATCAGTAACCGGGACAGGGATGCAGATACGCAGTATTTT. Translated: CAISNRDRDADTQYF.

The rearrangement links TRBV19 to TRBJ1-2; the D gene is possibly TRBD1 (5 bases). Trimming pared 4 bases from V and 5 bases from J, leaving 11 bases between. This CDR3 spans 13 amino acids. Germline CDR1 reads LNHDA; CDR2 reads SQIVND (reference sequence). The CDR3 DNA sequence: TGTGCCAGTAGTACACCGGGACTATATGGCTACACCTTC. Its translation: CASSTPGLYGYTF.

This chain connects TRBV6-2 or TRBV6-3 to TRBJ1-2; no clear D gene. V lost 8 bases to trimming and J lost 2 bases, with 6 bases between them. The CDR3 extends over 11 amino acids. The germline CDR1 and CDR2 sequences are MNHEY and SVGEGT. CDR3 nucleotide sequence: TGTGCCAGCCGCGGGAACTATGGCTACACCTTC. This codes for CASRGNYGYTF.

The CDR3 DNA is TGTGCCAGCAGGAAAATCCGGGACAGGTCCTACGAGCAGTACTTC. Translation: CASRKIRDRSYEQYF. J is TRBJ2-7 and V is TRBV27, with TRBD1 matching over 8 bases. The CDR3 is 15 amino acids. The germline gives CDR1 MNHEY, CDR2 SMNVEV (reference sequence). The junction had 8 bases not matched to a gene; V was cut back by 6 bases and J by 1 base.

The V gene is TRBV14, the J gene TRBJ2-2; D perhaps matches TRBD1 (6 bases). Germline CDR1 reads SGHDN; CDR2 reads FVKESK. V was pared by 3 bases and J by 7 bases, with 12 bases between. This CDR3 has 14 amino acids. The CDR3 reads CASSHLQGHGELFF. Written as DNA, the CDR3 is TGTGCCAGCAGCCACTTACAGGGCCACGGGGAGCTGTTTTTT.

This CDR3 reads CASSLIRRRNSYEQYV. As DNA, the CDR3 is TGTGCCAGCAGTTTAATTCGCAGGCGCAACTCCTACGAGCAGTACGTC. The chain uses TRBV28 and TRBJ2-7; D is uncertain. V was pared by 2 bases and J by 0 bases, with 14 bases between. Germline CDR1 and CDR2: MDHEN and SYDVKM. The CDR3 loop spans 16 amino acids.

The J gene is TRBJ1-1, the V gene TRBV6-1; the D is unclear. From germline, CDR1 is MNHNS and CDR2 SASEGT. Trimming left V 7 bases short and J 5 bases short, with 14 bases between. The CDR3 has 13 amino acids. The CDR3 here is CASTQPARTEAFF. The CDR3 nucleotides read TGTGCCAGCACTCAGCCCGCTCGGACTGAAGCTTTCTTT.

This clone has only a few counts. This rearrangement joins TRBV6-2 or TRBV6-3 to TRBJ2-7; D not resolved. Germline CDR1 and CDR2: MNHEY and SVGEGT. The CDR3 is 14 amino acids. V was pared by 2 bases and J by 6 bases, with 14 bases between. CDR3 DNA sequence: TGTGCCAGCAGTTACGGCAGCGCTGGGGTCGAGCAGTACTTC. It specifies CASSYGSAGVEQYF.

The table lists this clone with a few counts. This chain connects TRBV7-3 to TRBJ2-5; weak D call: TRBD2 (7 bases). This CDR3 is 15 amino acids long. Per germline, CDR1 SGHTA and CDR2 FQGTGA. V was cut by 1 base and J by 5 bases, with 14 bases left in between. CDR3 DNA sequence: TGTGCCAGCAGCTTAAGTGGTGGGAGGGGGGAGACCCAGTACTTC. Its translation: CASSLSGGRGETQYF.

J is TRBJ2-1 and V is TRBV5-1, with 14 bases identical to TRBD2. V gave up 4 bases and J gave up 9 bases; unmatched junction bases: 3. CDR1 is SGHRS and CDR2 is YFSETQ in the germline V gene. This CDR3 has 14 amino acids. CDR3 sequence reads: CASSLGTSGSEQFF. CDR3 bases: TGCGCCAGCAGCCTTGGGACTAGCGGGAGTGAGCAGTTCTTC.

The sample holds a few counts of this clone. The chain joins TRBV12-3 or TRBV12-4 to TRBJ1-4, with 9 bases lining up with TRBD1. Losses at the gene ends were 5 bases for V and 8 bases for J; bases not matched to a gene: 6. This CDR3 comprises 14 residues. CDR3 loop: CASSGTGQGEKLFF. The CDR3 nucleotides read TGTGCCAGCAGTGGGACAGGGCAAGGGGAAAAACTGTTTTTT.

The chain recombines TRBV28 with TRBJ1-5, with TRBD1 identical over 7 bases. The CDR3 is made up of 13 amino acids. With 4 bases clipped from V and 7 bases from J, the junction kept 4 bases outside the gene matches. Germline V CDR1 and CDR2: MDHEN, SYDVKM. CDR3 amino acids: CASSSGGRQPQHF. The CDR3 DNA reads as TGTGCCAGCAGTTCAGGGGGGAGGCAGCCCCAGCATTTT.

This clone showed up just once. The chain recombines TRBV20-1 with TRBJ2-1; 12 bases line up with TRBD2. After removal of 0 bases from V and 7 bases from J, the junction contained 13 bases not matched to a gene. Germline values: CDR1 DFQATT, CDR2 SNEGSKA (reference sequence). The CDR3 spans 18 residues. The DNA for the CDR3 is TGCAGTGCTAGAGATTTCCGAACGACTAGCGGGAGTGGTAATGAGCAGTTCTTC. It encodes CSARDFRTTSGSGNEQFF.

The chain links TRBV6-6 to TRBJ1-1; D is possibly TRBD1 (6 bases). The V gene lost 0 bases and the J gene lost 10 bases, with 18 bases spanning the gap. Germline-derived CDR1 and CDR2 are MNHNY and SVGAGI (reference sequence). This CDR3 has 15 residues. The CDR3 coding sequence is TGTGCCAGCAGTTACTCAATGACAGGTAGGAACGGAGCTTTCTTT. Translation gives CASSYSMTGRNGAFF.

The rearrangement joins TRBV30 to TRBJ1-1; D is ambiguous. CDR1 is GTSNPN and CDR2 is SVGIG in the germline V gene (reference sequence). This CDR3 has 12 residues. The ends were cut back, 5 bases at V and 1 base at J, with 8 bases in the middle. In DNA, the CDR3 is TGTGCCTGGTTTAGAGGGAACACTGAAGCTTTCTTT. This gives the protein CAWFRGNTEAFF.

This rearrangement joins TRBV27 to TRBJ2-7, with 14 nucleotides matching TRBD2. V trimming: 8 bases; J trimming: 2 bases; junction bases outside the gene matches: 2. Germline values: CDR1 MNHEY, CDR2 SMNVEV (reference sequence). The length of the CDR3 is 14 residues. The CDR3 region has the DNA TGTGCCAGCCGACTAGCGGGAGGGACCTACGAGCAGTACTTC. Protein product: CASRLAGGTYEQYF.

In this sample, this clone turned up once. V usage is TRBV4-1 and J usage is TRBJ1-1; D is possibly TRBD1 (5 bases). This CDR3 contains 19 residues. V was cut by 1 base and J by 1 base, with 22 bases left in between. CDR1 and CDR2 from the germline V gene are MGHRA and YSYEKL. The CDR3 here is CASSQVGYRDRRGNTEAFF. In nucleotides, the CDR3 is TGCGCCAGCAGCCAAGTGGGATACCGGGACCGGAGGGGGAACACTGAAGCTTTCTTT.

V gene TRBV20-1 combines with J gene TRBJ1-6; 8 nucleotides line up with TRBD1. CDR1 and CDR2 from the germline V gene are DFQATT and SNEGSKA (reference sequence). The CDR3 contains 15 residues. The V and J ends lost 2 bases and 10 bases, in that order; junction bases with no gene match: 10. CDR3 DNA: TGCAGTGCTAGATTACGGGACAGGTTTGAATCACCCCTCCACTTT. It codes for CSARLRDRFESPLHF.

J is TRBJ1-1 and V is TRBV11-2, with 9 bases that match TRBD1. CDR1 and CDR2 (germline): SGHAT, FQNNGV. This CDR3 has 16 residues. Unmatched junction bases numbered 7, after V lost 5 bases and J lost 0 bases. The CDR3 DNA follows: TGTGCCAGCAGCGCCGGACAGGGGCAAATGAACACTGAAGCTTTCTTT. Its translation: CASSAGQGQMNTEAFF.

Worth noting for this clone: One base away lies a much larger clone, so this may be a sequencing read error. The chain is built from TRBV5-1 and TRBJ2-7; 7 bases map to TRBD1. This CDR3 has 15 residues. Germline lookup yields CDR1 SGHRS and CDR2 YFSETQ. The CDR3 region is CTSSNTPGQPYEQYF. Here the CDR3 DNA reads TGCACCAGCAGCAACACCCCGGGACAGCCCTACGAGCAGTACTTC. The variable domain in full, with the rest retrieved from reference TRBV5-1 and TRBJ2-7, is KAGVTQTPRYLIKTRGQQVTLSCSPISGHRSVSWYQQTPGQGLQFLFEYFSETQRNKGNFPGRFSGRQFSNSRSEMNVSTLELGDSALYLCTSSNTPGQPYEQYFGPGTRLTVT.

This clone showed up just a few times. In the same sample, other DNA sequences code for this CDR3. This chain links TRBV6-1 with TRBJ2-2, with 7 positions matching TRBD2. The CDR3 is 16 residues long. Germline values: CDR1 MNHNS, CDR2 SASEGT. Trimming took 3 bases from V and 0 from J; bases not matched to a gene: 4. The CDR3 region is CASSDMGGTNTGELFF. CDR3 DNA sequence: TGTGCCAGCAGTGATATGGGGGGGACGAACACCGGGGAGCTGTTTTTT.